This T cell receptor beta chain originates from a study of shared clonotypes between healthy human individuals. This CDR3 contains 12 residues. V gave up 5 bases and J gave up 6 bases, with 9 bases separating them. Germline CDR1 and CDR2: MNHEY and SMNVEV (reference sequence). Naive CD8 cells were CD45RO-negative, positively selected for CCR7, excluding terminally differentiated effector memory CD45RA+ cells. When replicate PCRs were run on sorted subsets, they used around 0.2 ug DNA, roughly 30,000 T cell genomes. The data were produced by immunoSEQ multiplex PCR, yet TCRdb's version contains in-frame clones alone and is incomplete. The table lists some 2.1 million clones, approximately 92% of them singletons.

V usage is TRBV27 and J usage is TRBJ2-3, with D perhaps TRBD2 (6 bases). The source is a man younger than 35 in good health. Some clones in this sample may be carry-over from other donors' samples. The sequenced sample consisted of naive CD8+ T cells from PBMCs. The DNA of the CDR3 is TGTGCCAGCAGTGGGGGGATGGATACGCAGTATTTT. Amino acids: CASSGGMDTQYF.